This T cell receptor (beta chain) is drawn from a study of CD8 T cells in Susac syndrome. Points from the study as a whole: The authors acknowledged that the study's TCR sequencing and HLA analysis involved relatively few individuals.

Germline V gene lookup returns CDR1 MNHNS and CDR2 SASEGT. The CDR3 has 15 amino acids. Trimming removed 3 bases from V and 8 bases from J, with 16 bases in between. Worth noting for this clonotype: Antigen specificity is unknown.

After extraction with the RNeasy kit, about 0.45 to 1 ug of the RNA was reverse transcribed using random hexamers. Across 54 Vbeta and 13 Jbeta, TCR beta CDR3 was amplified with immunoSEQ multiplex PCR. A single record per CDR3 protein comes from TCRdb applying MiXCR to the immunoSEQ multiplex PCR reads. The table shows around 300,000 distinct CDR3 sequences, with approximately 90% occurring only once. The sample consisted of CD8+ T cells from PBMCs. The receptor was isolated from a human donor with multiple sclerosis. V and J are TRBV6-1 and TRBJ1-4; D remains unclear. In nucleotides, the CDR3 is TGTGCCAGCAGTGATTTTCCGGCCACCTCAGAAAAACTGTTTTTT. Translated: CASSDFPATSEKLFF.